This TCR beta chain was observed in a study of cytomegalovirus exposure and HLA in healthy donors. Study outcomes and limitations: An assumption of roughly uniform sequencing depth across donors underlay the presence/absence analyses.

Germline CDR1 MNHEY, CDR2 SVGAGI. Trimming stripped 3 bases from V and 0 bases from J, with 2 bases between. CDR3 length: 12 amino acids. Of note for this clone: Its antigen is not known.

This PCR relied on a set of 60 Vbeta primers and 13 Jbeta primers. Some clones are missing from TCRdb's copy, which holds only in-frame ones; the method was immunoSEQ multiplex PCR. The sample shows 150,000 to 200,000 clones, more than 80% of them seen only once. The chain couples TRBV6-5 to TRBJ2-5; unclear D gene. This TCR was sampled from a woman younger than 30 in good health and CMV-seronegative. Source material: PBMCs. CDR3 coding DNA: TGTGCCAGCAGTTATAACCAAGAGACCCAGTACTTC. It specifies CASSYNQETQYF.